This is a list of T cell receptor beta chains from one sample in a study of technical replicates of blood from several donors. Method: immunoSEQ multiplex PCR; TCRdb's copy keeps in-frame clones and lacks some. The sample has roughly 80,000 clones, over 75% seen once. Specimen: T cells isolated from PBMCs. All receptors come from a human donor in good health. Both conserved end residues are part of each CDR3. Each record gives: clone size, D gene, J gene, V gene, CDR3 DNA, CDR3 protein. The D gene is left open where the match is weak. Not all rows give a size; the values are once, few, many and, for expanded clones, a class.

. . TRBJ2-1 TRBV15 TGTGCCACCAGCAGCTTCCCGGCGGAGGCAACCTACAATGAGCAGTTCTTC CATSSFPAEATYNEQFF
once TRBD2 TRBJ2-7 TRBV6-1 TGTGCCAGCAGTGAAGGACTAGCGGGAGGTTACGAGCAGTACTTC CASSEGLAGGYEQYF
. . TRBJ1-1 TRBV7-9 TGTGCCAGCAGCTTGAATACAGGGACGAACACTGAAGCTTTCTTT CASSLNTGTNTEAFF
once . TRBJ2-7 TRBV5-1 TGCGCCAGCAGCTCCCCCACAGGTCCCGACGAGCAGTACTTC CASSSPTGPDEQYF
. TRBD2 TRBJ2-1 TRBV10-3 TGTGCCATCAGTGACCAACTAGCGTCCCACAATGAGCAGTTCTTC CAISDQLASHNEQFF
. . TRBJ2-3 TRBV14 TGTGCCAGCAGCCAGCGGGCGGCCACAGATACGCAGTATTTT CASSQRAATDTQYF
. . TRBJ1-1 TRBV7-3 TGTGCCAGCAGCTTAACCGGTGAGGAAGCTTTCTTT CASSLTGEEAFF
. TRBD2 TRBJ2-4 TRBV4-1 TGCGCCAGCAGCCAAGGGGGGGGTTTTCTTCGGAACATTCAGTACTTC CASSQGGGFLRNIQYF
. TRBD1 TRBJ1-2 TRBV4-2 TGTGCCAGCAGCCAAGAATCAGGGGGGTTGGACTATGGCTACACCTTC CASSQESGGLDYGYTF
. . TRBJ1-5 TRBV5-3 TGTGCCAGAAGCTTGCTCAACAGGGTAGTCCCTCAGCCCCAGCATTTT CARSLLNRVVPQPQHF
. . TRBJ1-4 TRBV30 TGTGCCTGGAGTGCGGACTCAACTAATGAAAAACTGTTTTTT CAWSADSTNEKLFF
. TRBD1 TRBJ1-1 TRBV27 TGTGCCAGCAGTTTACTTGGACAGGGACTGACTTTCTTT CASSLLGQGLTFF
. . TRBJ2-7 TRBV5-4 TGTGCCAGCAGCGGTGGGGACTTCCCAACTCGATCCTACGAGCAGTACTTC CASSGGDFPTRSYEQYF
. . TRBJ2-3 TRBV14 TGTGCCAGCAGCCACTCTCAGGCCCCTAGCACAGATACGCAGTATTTT CASSHSQAPSTDTQYF
. TRBD2 TRBJ2-1 TRBV6-1 TGTGCCAGCAGTGAAACTAGCGGATACTACAATGAGCAGTTCTTC CASSETSGYYNEQFF
few TRBD1 TRBJ1-1 TRBV19 TGTGCCAGTGGGGACAGGCCGGGAGTGAACACTGAAGCTTTCTTT CASGDRPGVNTEAFF
few . TRBJ2-2 TRBV6-1 TGTGCCAGCACCGGGAGAGTAACCGGGGAGCTGTTTTTT CASTGRVTGELFF
. . TRBJ1-3 TRBV6-6 TGTGCCAGCAGTACAGGGTTAACTGGAAACACCATATATTTT CASSTGLTGNTIYF